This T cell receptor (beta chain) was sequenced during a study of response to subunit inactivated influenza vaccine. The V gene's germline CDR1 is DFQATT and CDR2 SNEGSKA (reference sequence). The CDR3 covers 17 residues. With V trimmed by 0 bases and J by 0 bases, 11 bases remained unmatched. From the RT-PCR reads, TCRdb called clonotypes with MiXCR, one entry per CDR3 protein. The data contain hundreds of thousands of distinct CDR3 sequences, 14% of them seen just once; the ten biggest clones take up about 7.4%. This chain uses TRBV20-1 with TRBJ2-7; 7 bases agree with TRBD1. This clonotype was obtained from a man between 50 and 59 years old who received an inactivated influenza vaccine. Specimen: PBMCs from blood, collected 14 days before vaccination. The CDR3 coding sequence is TGCAGTGCTAGAGATCGTTCCCCCACAGGGGCCTCCTACGAGCAGTACTTC. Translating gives CSARDRSPTGASYEQYF.